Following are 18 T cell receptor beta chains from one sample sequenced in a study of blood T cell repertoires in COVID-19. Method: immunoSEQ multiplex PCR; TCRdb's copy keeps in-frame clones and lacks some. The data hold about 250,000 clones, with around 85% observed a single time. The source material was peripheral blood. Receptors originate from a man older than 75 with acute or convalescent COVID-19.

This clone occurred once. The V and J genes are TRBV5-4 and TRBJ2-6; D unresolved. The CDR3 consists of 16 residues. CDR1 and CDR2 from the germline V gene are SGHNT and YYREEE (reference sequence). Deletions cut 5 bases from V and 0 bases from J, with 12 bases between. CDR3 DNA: TGTGCCAGCAGTAGAACCGGTAGCTCTGGGGCCAACGTCCTGACTTTC. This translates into CASSRTGSSGANVLTF.

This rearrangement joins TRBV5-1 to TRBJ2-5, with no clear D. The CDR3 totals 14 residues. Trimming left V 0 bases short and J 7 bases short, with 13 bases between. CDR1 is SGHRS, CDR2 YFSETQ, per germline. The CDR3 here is CASSLEASTGTQYF. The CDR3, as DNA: TGCGCCAGCAGCTTGGAGGCTTCCACGGGGACCCAGTACTTC.

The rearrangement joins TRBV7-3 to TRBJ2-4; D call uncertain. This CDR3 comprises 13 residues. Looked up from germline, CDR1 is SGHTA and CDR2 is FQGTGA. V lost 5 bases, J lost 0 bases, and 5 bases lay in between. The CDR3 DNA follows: TGTGCCAGCAGCCCCGGAGCCAAAAACATTCAGTACTTC. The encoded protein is CASSPGAKNIQYF.

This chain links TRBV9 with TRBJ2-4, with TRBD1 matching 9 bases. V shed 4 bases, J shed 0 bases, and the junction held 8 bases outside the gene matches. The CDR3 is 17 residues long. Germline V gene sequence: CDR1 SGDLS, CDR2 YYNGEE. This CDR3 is CASSRTGANLAKNIQYF. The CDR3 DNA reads TGTGCCAGCAGCAGGACAGGGGCGAACCTAGCCAAAAACATTCAGTACTTC. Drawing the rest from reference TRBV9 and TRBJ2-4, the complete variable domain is DSGVTQTPKHLITATGQRVTLRCSPRSGDLSVYWYQQSLDQGLQFLIQYYNGEERAKGNILERFSAQQFPDLHSELNLSSLELGDSALYFCASSRTGANLAKNIQYFGAGTRLSVL.

In DNA, the CDR3 is TGTGCCACCAGTGGTGCCGGGACAGGGTCCGGGGAGCTGTTTTTT. Its translation: CATSGAGTGSGELFF. The genes are TRBV24-1 and TRBJ2-2; TRBD1 matches 9 bases. This CDR3 region has 15 residues. V shed 5 bases and J 6 bases; nucleotides not matched to a gene: 6. CDR1 is KGHDR, CDR2 SFDVKD, per germline.

CDR3 sequence (DNA): TGCGCCAGCGGGCCCCCGGGACTGACCAATAAAAACACCGGGGAGCTGTTTTTT. This codes for CASGPPGLTNKNTGELFF. The V and J genes are TRBV10-1 and TRBJ2-2; perhaps TRBD2 as D (6 bases). Between the trimmed V and J ends, which lost 8 bases and 2 bases, there was a span of 24 bases. Germline CDR1 reads WNHNN; CDR2 reads SYGVQD (reference sequence). The CDR3 consists of 18 residues.

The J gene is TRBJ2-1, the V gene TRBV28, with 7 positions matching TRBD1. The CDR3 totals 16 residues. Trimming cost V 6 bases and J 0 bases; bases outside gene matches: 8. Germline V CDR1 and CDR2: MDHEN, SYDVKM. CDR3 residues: CASSALTGRSYNEQFF. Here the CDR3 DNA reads TGTGCCAGCAGCGCTTTGACAGGGCGCTCCTACAATGAGCAGTTCTTC.

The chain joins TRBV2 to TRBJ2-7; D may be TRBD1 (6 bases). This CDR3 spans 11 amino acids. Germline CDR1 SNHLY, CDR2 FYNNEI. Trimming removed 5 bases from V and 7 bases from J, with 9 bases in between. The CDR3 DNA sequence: TGTGCCAGCAGTCGACAGGTTGAGCAGTACTTC. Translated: CASSRQVEQYF.

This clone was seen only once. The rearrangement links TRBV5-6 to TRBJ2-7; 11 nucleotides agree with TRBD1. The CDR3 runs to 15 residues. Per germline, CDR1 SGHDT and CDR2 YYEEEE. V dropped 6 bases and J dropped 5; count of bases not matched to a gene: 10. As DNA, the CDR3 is TGTGCCAGCACCCCGCGGACAGGGGGCTTCGACGAGCAGTACTTC. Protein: CASTPRTGGFDEQYF. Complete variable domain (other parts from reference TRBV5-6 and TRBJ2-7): DAGVTQSPTHLIKTRGQQVTLRCSPKSGHDTVSWYQQALGQGPQFIFQYYEEEERQRGNFPDRFSGHQFPNYSSELNVNALLLGDSALYLCASTPRTGGFDEQYFGPGTRLTVT.

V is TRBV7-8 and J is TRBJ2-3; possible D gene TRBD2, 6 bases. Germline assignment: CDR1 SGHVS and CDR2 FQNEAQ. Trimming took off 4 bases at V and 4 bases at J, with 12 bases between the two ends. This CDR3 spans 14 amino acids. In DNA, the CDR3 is TGTGCCAGCAGCTCTCGTTTAGCGGCAGATACGCAGTATTTT. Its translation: CASSSRLAADTQYF. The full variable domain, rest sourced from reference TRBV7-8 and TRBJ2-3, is GAGVSQSPRYKVAKRGQDVALRCDPISGHVSLFWYQQALGQGPEFLTYFQNEAQLDKSGLPSDRFFAERPEGSVSTLKIQRTQQEDSAVYLCASSSRLAADTQYFGPGTRLTVL.

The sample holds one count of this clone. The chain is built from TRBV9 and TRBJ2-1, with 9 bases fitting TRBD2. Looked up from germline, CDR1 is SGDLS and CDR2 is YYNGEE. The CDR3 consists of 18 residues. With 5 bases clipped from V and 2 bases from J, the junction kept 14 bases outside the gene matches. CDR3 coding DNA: TGTGCCAGCAGTGACAGAGGAGGACTAGCGTTCCCCTACAATGAGCAGTTCTTC. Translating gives CASSDRGGLAFPYNEQFF.

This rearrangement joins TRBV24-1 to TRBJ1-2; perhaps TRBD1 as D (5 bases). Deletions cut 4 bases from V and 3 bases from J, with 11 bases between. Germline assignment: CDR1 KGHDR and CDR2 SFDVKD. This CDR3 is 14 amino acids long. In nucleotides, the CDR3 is TGTGCCACCAGTGACAGGGCCATGGACTATGGCTACACCTTC. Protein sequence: CATSDRAMDYGYTF.

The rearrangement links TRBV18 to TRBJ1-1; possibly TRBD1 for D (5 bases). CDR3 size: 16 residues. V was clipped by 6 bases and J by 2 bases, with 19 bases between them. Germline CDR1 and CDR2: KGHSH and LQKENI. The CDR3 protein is CASSPPGLGINTEAFF. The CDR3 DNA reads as TGTGCCAGCTCGCCCCCGGGACTAGGCATCAACACTGAAGCTTTCTTT.

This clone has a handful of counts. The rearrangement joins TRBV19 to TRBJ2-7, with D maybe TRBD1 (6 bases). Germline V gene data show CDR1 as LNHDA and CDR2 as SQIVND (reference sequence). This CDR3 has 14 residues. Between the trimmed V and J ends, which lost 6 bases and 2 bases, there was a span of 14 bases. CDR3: CASRRKQGPYEQYF. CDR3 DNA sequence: TGTGCCAGTAGGAGAAAACAGGGACCCTACGAGCAGTACTTC.

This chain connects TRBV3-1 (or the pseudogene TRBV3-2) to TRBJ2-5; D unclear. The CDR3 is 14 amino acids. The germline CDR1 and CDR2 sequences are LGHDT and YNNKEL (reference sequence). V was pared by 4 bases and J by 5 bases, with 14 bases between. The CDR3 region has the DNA TGTGCCAGCAGCCCAACTCACCAGGTCGAGACCCAGTACTTC. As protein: CASSPTHQVETQYF.

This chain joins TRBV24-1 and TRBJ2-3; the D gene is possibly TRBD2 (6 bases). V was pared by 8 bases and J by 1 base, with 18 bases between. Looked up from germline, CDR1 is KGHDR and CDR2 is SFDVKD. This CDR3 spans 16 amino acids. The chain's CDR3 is CATKGTGARRTDTQYF. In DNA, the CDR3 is TGTGCCACCAAGGGGACGGGAGCCCGTCGCACAGATACGCAGTATTTT.

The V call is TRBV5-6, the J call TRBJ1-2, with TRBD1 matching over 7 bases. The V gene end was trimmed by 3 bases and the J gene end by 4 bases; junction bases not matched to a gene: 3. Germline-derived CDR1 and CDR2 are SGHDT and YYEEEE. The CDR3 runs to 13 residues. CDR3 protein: CASSSTGAYGYTF. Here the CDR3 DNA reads TGTGCCAGCAGCTCCACAGGGGCCTATGGCTACACCTTC.

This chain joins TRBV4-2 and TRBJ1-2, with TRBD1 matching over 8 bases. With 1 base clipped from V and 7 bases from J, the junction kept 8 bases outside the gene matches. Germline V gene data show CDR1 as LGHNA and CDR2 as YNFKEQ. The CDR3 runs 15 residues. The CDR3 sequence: CASSQAYSTGGGYTF. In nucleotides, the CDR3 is TGTGCCAGCAGCCAAGCCTACTCTACAGGGGGTGGCTACACCTTC.